The 24 T cell receptor beta chains listed next were all sequenced from one sample in a study of T-cell memory formation after mild COVID-19. One entry per CDR3 protein results from TCRdb running MiXCR on the 5' RACE reads. The sample has 220,000 or so distinct CDR3 sequences; around 8.8% are singletons. Specimen: PBMCs or a T cell subset sorted from them (not recorded which). Receptor source: a man aged 18 to 29 who had mild COVID-19 (a few samples of this study predate the infection). Cell type and time point are not known.

This clonotype has only a few counts. The chain joins TRBV7-2 to TRBJ2-5, with D maybe TRBD1 (6 bases). The V gene lost 5 bases and the J gene lost 2 bases, with 12 bases spanning the gap. The CDR3 is 14 amino acids. Looked up from germline, CDR1 is SGHTA and CDR2 is FQGNSA. The DNA for the CDR3 is TGTGCCAGCAGCGTACAGGGATCGCAAGAGACCCAGTACTTC. It translates to CASSVQGSQETQYF. Complete variable domain (other parts from reference TRBV7-2 and TRBJ2-5): GAGVSQSPSNKVTEKGKDVELRCDPISGHTALYWYRQSLGQGLEFLIYFQGNSAPDKSGLPSDRFSAERTGGSVSTLTIQRTQQEDSAVYLCASSVQGSQETQYFGPGTRLLVL.

This chain joins TRBV10-3 and TRBJ2-2; D is uncertain. CDR1 and CDR2 (germline): ENHRY, SYGVKD. V lost 10 bases, J lost 0 bases, and 15 bases lay in between. This CDR3 has 15 residues. CDR3 loop: CATRPGQTNTGELFF. The CDR3, as DNA: TGTGCCACCCGCCCTGGTCAGACGAACACCGGGGAGCTGTTTTTT.

The rearrangement links TRBV6-6 to TRBJ2-1; possibly TRBD1 for D (5 bases). Germline V gene data show CDR1 as MNHNY and CDR2 as SVGAGI (reference sequence). Trimming cost V 4 bases and J 8 bases, with 9 bases left between them. This CDR3 has 12 residues. In DNA form, the CDR3 reads TGTGCCAGCAGTTTTAGGGGCGATGAGCAGTTCTTC. It specifies CASSFRGDEQFF.

Ten or more counts support this clonotype. The chain joins TRBV20-1 to TRBJ2-3; 9 nucleotides line up with TRBD2. CDR3 size: 14 residues. The germline gives CDR1 DFQATT, CDR2 SNEGSKA (reference sequence). The junction had 2 bases not matched to a gene; V was cut back by 3 bases and J by 1 base. The CDR3 here is CSASIAGGTDTQYF. As DNA, the CDR3 is TGCAGTGCTAGCATAGCGGGGGGCACAGATACGCAGTATTTT.

The V call is TRBV6-5, the J call TRBJ2-1; perhaps TRBD2 as D (7 bases). CDR3 size: 14 residues. Per germline, CDR1 MNHEY and CDR2 SVGAGI. V dropped 6 bases and J dropped 10 bases, with 19 bases sitting between them. CDR3 in DNA: TGTGCCAGCAGCCGGGGGGCCCCGCCGGGCGAGCAGTTCTTC. It codes for CASSRGAPPGEQFF.

J is TRBJ1-5 and V is TRBV18; tentative D call: TRBD1 (6 bases). Between the trimmed V and J ends, which lost 3 bases and 0 bases, there was a span of 9 bases. This CDR3 contains 15 residues. Per the germline V gene, CDR1 is KGHSH and CDR2 is LQKENI. The CDR3 DNA follows: TGTGCCAGCTCACCGGACAGTTTTAGCAATCAGCCCCAGCATTTT. Amino acid sequence: CASSPDSFSNQPQHF.

The chain is built from TRBV20-1 and TRBJ2-5, with D possibly matching TRBD1 (5 bases). With 6 bases removed from V and 5 bases from J, the gap between germline ends came to 19 bases. CDR1 and CDR2 from the germline V gene are DFQATT and SNEGSKA (reference sequence). There are 14 residues in the CDR3. The CDR3 sequence: CSASTVKGSETQYF. For the CDR3, the DNA is TGCAGTGCATCGACAGTTAAAGGATCGGAGACCCAGTACTTC.

This clonotype was seen repeatedly, ten times or more. V gene TRBV29-1 combines with J gene TRBJ2-1; a weak D match, TRBD2 (5 bases). The CDR3 is made up of 14 amino acids. Germline CDR1 and CDR2: SQVTM and ANQGSEA. Trimming shortened V by 7 bases and J by 6 bases, and 19 bases separated the two germline ends. The CDR3 region has the DNA TGCAGCGCCGAGGGTGTTGTGTCGTCCAATGAGCAGTTCTTC. It translates to CSAEGVVSSNEQFF.

In this sample, this clonotype turned up a few times. CDR3 nucleotides: TGCGCCAGCAGCTTGGTGCTAGCTCAAGAGACCCAGTACTTC. Residues: CASSLVLAQETQYF. V usage is TRBV5-1 and J usage is TRBJ2-5; the D gene is possibly TRBD2 (5 bases). There are 14 residues in the CDR3. Deletions cut 0 bases from V and 2 bases from J, with 8 bases between. Germline CDR1 is SGHRS and CDR2 is YFSETQ.

This clonotype was seen a few times. The J gene is TRBJ2-3, the V gene TRBV7-2; 7 positions agree with TRBD2. V trimming: 5 bases; J trimming: 6 bases; junction bases outside the gene matches: 5. The CDR3 has 13 amino acids. The germline gives CDR1 SGHTA, CDR2 FQGNSA. The CDR3 spells CASSVTAGDTQYF. Here the CDR3 DNA reads TGTGCCAGCAGCGTCACAGCGGGGGATACGCAGTATTTT.

This sequence joins TRBV5-1 and TRBJ2-3; perhaps TRBD1 as D (5 bases). Trimming stripped 2 bases from V and 2 bases from J, with 6 bases between. The CDR3 consists of 13 residues. Germline loops: CDR1 SGHRS, CDR2 YFSETQ. In DNA, the CDR3 is TGCGCCAGCAGCTTACAGGACACAGATACGCAGTATTTT. Amino acids: CASSLQDTDTQYF.

In its sample, this clonotype was seen many times. The rearrangement joins TRBV19 to TRBJ2-7, with D perhaps TRBD1 or TRBD2 (5 bases each). From germline, CDR1 is LNHDA and CDR2 SQIVND (reference sequence). V lost 4 bases and J 12 bases, leaving 16 bases between the germline ends. The CDR3 has 12 residues. CDR3 in amino acids: CASSTPRGPRYF. CDR3 nucleotide sequence: TGTGCCAGTAGTACACCACGGGGCCCCCGGTACTTC.

The chain is built from TRBV19 and TRBJ1-2, with D maybe TRBD1 (5 bases). V was shortened by 4 bases and J by 4 bases, with 13 bases between the two germline ends. Germline V gene sequence: CDR1 LNHDA, CDR2 SQIVND (reference sequence). This CDR3 comprises 14 residues. CDR3 bases: TGTGCCAGTAGTAGGCGAAGACAGCTCTATGGCTACACCTTC. The encoded protein is CASSRRRQLYGYTF.

V usage is TRBV7-9 and J usage is TRBJ1-1, with 7 positions matching TRBD1. V dropped 5 bases and J dropped 9; count of bases not matched to a gene: 9. This CDR3 contains 13 residues. In germline, CDR1 is SEHNR, CDR2 FQNEAQ (reference sequence). The CDR3 region is CASSTRQGSQAFF. For the CDR3, the DNA is TGTGCCAGCAGCACCCGACAGGGCAGCCAAGCTTTCTTT. Full variable domain (missing parts from reference TRBV7-9 and TRBJ1-1): DTGVSQNPRHKITKRGQNVTFRCDPISEHNRLYWYRQTLGQGPEFLTYFQNEAQLEKSRLLSDRFSAERPKGSFSTLEIQRTEQGDSAMYLCASSTRQGSQAFFGQGTRLTVV.

This clonotype was observed many times. The V call is TRBV5-1, the J call TRBJ1-5; D unclear. Germline values: CDR1 SGHRS, CDR2 YFSETQ. The CDR3 contains 13 residues. The V and J ends lost 2 bases and 7 bases respectively, with 10 bases between them. The CDR3 sequence: CASSFSGEQPQHF. The DNA of the CDR3 is TGCGCCAGCAGCTTTAGTGGGGAACAGCCCCAGCATTTT.

This clonotype occurred many times. This chain links TRBV12-3 or TRBV12-4 with TRBJ2-1; the D gene is possibly TRBD2 (6 bases). V lost 6 bases and J 4 bases, leaving 13 bases between the germline ends. This CDR3 has 14 residues. The CDR3 DNA follows: TGTGCCAGCAGCCGGGACGGGAGATACAATGAGCAGTTCTTC. Amino acids: CASSRDGRYNEQFF.

The chain is built from TRBV5-6 and TRBJ1-2; 9 bases are a match to TRBD1. With V trimmed by 3 bases and J by 6 bases, 3 bases remained unmatched. The germline CDR1 and CDR2 sequences are SGHDT and YYEEEE. The CDR3 sequence is 13 residues long. The CDR3 here is CASSSGTGNGYTF. Here the CDR3 DNA reads TGTGCCAGCAGCTCCGGGACAGGGAATGGCTACACCTTC.

CDR3 region: CSARGRNNQPQHF. As DNA, the CDR3 is TGCAGTGCTAGAGGGCGGAATAATCAGCCCCAGCATTTT. The chain carries TRBV20-1 and TRBJ1-5; no definite D call. Per germline, CDR1 DFQATT and CDR2 SNEGSKA (reference sequence). V was pared by 1 base and J by 4 bases, with 8 bases between. This CDR3 contains 13 residues.

The chain recombines TRBV6-5 with TRBJ2-7; D perhaps matches TRBD2 (6 bases). Germline CDR1 and CDR2: MNHEY and SVGAGI. The CDR3 has 13 amino acids. V lost 2 bases to trimming and J lost 4 bases, with 9 bases between them. CDR3 protein: CASSYRDSYEQYF. The CDR3 DNA reads as TGTGCCAGCAGTTACCGGGACTCGTACGAGCAGTACTTC.

In this sample, this clonotype turned up a few times. This rearrangement joins TRBV7-2 to TRBJ2-5; D remains ambiguous. CDR3 length equals 14 residues. Germline loops: CDR1 SGHTA, CDR2 FQGNSA. With 5 bases removed from V and 0 bases from J, the gap between germline ends came to 10 bases. The chain's CDR3 is CASSMDLNQETQYF. The CDR3 region has the DNA TGTGCCAGCAGCATGGACCTCAACCAAGAGACCCAGTACTTC.

This clonotype came up a few times. V usage is TRBV7-8 and J usage is TRBJ1-1; no clear D. Germline CDR1 is SGHVS and CDR2 is FQNEAQ. The CDR3 consists of 13 residues. The ends were cut back, 3 bases at V and 4 bases at J, with 9 bases in the middle. The CDR3 DNA reads TGTGCCAGCAGCTTTCGGGTGGTCACTGAAGCTTTCTTT. It specifies CASSFRVVTEAFF.

The genes are TRBV5-1 and TRBJ2-2, with TRBD1 identical over 11 bases. There are 14 residues in the CDR3. The trim removed 5 bases at V and 4 bases at J, leaving 1 base unmatched. Germline CDR1 reads SGHRS; CDR2 reads YFSETQ. Here the CDR3 reads CASSGTGGTGELFF. The CDR3 region has the DNA TGCGCCAGCAGTGGGACAGGGGGCACCGGGGAGCTGTTTTTT.

This clonotype was detected only a few times. The chain is built from TRBV5-4 and TRBJ2-5; a possible D gene is TRBD1 (5 bases). The CDR3 sequence is 15 residues long. The V gene's germline CDR1 is SGHNT and CDR2 YYREEE (reference sequence). V was pared by 1 base and J by 4 bases, with 14 bases between. CDR3 nucleotides: TGTGCCAGCAGCTTGAATAGGGGTGACGGAGAGACCCAGTACTTC. This encodes CASSLNRGDGETQYF.

V is TRBV20-1 and J is TRBJ2-6; perhaps TRBD2 as D (5 bases). This CDR3 comprises 19 residues. With 5 bases removed from V and 0 bases from J, the gap between germline ends came to 23 bases. CDR1 and CDR2 (germline): DFQATT, SNEGSKA (reference sequence). The CDR3 coding sequence is TGCAGTGCTCTTTCAACTCTCGGCCGGGGTCCCTCTGGGGCCAACGTCCTGACTTTC. It codes for CSALSTLGRGPSGANVLTF.